The clone carrying this T cell receptor beta chain showed up many times. Its antigen is currently unknown. Germline V gene sequence: CDR1 DFQATT, CDR2 SNEGSKA (reference sequence). V shed 7 bases and J 0 bases; nucleotides not matched to a gene: 8. The length of the CDR3 is 15 residues. Documented time point: sample taken at primary tumor resection. The donors, fewer than 90 patients with untreated early-stage non-small cell lung cancer, provided the samples. This sample stems from a study of spatial heterogeneity in lung cancer. Each TCR cDNA molecule carried a unique molecular identifier. TCRdb reanalysed the 5' RACE reads using MiXCR and keeps one entry per CDR3 protein. The table includes more than 7,500 distinct CDR3 sequences, about 4.2% detected once. The study's findings and limits: Expanded tumor TCRs that were ubiquitous appeared in blood more at resection than follow-up.

This receptor was obtained from a male donor with early-stage non-small cell lung cancer. The sequenced sample was PBMCs, obtained at surgery. The gene calls are TRBV20-1 and TRBJ2-1; TRBD2 matches 8 bases. CDR3 DNA: TGCAGTGGGATAGCGGGGAGATTCTCCTACAATGAGCAGTTCTTC. Its translation is CSGIAGRFSYNEQFF.